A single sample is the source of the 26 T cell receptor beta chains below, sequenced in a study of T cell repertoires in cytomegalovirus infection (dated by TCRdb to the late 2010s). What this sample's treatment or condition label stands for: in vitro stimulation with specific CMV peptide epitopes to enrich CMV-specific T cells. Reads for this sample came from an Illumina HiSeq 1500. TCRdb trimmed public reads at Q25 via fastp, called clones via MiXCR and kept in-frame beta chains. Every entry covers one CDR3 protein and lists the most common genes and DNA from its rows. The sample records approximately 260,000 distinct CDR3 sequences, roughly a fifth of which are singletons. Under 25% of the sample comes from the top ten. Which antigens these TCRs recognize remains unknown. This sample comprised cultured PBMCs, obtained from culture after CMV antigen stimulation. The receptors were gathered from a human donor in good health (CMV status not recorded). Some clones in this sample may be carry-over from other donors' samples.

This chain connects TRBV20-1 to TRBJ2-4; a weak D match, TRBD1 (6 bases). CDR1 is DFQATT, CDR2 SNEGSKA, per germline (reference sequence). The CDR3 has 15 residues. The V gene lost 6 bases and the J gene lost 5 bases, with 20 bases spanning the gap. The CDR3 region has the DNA TGCAGTGCCCAACGGGGCAGGGGTATTGAAAACATTCAGTACTTC. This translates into CSAQRGRGIENIQYF.

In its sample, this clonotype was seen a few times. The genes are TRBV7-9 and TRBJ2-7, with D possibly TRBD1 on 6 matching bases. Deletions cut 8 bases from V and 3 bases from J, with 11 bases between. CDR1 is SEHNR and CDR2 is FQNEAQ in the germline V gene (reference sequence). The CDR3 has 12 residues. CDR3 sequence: CASEGDDYEQYV. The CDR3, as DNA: TGTGCCAGCGAGGGGGACGACTACGAGCAGTACGTC.

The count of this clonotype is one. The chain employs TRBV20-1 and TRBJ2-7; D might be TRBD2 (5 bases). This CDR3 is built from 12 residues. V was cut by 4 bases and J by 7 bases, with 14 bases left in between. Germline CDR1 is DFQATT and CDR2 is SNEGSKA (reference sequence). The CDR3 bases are TGCAGTGCTAAGGAGGCCCCCAGGGAGCAGTACTTC. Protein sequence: CSAKEAPREQYF.

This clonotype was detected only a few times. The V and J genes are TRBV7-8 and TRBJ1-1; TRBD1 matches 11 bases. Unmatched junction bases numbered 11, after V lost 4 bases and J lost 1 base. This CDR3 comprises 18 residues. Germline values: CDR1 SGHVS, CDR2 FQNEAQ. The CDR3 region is CASSSGAGQGDKNTEAFF. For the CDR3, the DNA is TGTGCCAGCAGCTCCGGCGCGGGACAGGGGGACAAGAACACTGAAGCTTTCTTT.

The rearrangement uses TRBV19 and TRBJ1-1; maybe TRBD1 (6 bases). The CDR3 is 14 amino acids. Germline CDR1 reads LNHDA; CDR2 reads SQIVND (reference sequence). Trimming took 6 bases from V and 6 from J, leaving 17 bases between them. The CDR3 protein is CASRDRGWRSEAFF. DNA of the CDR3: TGTGCCAGTAGGGACAGAGGGTGGAGGTCTGAAGCTTTCTTT.

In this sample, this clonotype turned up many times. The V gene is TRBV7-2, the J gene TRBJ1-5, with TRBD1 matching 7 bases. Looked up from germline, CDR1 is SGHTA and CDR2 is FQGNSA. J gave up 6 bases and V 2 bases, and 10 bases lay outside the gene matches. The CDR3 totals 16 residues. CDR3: CASSLHSGTGAQPQHF. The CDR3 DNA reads TGTGCCAGCAGCTTACATTCCGGCACAGGGGCTCAGCCCCAGCATTTT.

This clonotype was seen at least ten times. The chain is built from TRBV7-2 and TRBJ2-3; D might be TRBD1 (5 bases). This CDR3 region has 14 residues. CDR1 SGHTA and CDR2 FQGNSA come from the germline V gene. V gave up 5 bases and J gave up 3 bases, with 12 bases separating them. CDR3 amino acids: CASSQATDTDTQYF. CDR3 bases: TGTGCCAGCAGCCAGGCGACAGATACAGATACGCAGTATTTT.

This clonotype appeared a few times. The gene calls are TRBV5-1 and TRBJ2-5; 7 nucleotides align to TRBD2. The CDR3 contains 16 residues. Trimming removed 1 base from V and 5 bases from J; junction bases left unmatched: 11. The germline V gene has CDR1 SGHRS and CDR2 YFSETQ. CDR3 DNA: TGCGCCAGCAGCTTGCCGGTGGGAGGGGTCCGGGAGACCCAGTACTTC. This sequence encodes CASSLPVGGVRETQYF.

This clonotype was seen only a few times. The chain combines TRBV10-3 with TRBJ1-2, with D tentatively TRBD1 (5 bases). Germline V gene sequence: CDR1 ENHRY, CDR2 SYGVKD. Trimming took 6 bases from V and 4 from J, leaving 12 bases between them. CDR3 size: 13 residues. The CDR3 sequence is CAIRTASPYGYTF. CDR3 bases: TGTGCCATCAGGACAGCATCTCCCTATGGCTACACCTTC.

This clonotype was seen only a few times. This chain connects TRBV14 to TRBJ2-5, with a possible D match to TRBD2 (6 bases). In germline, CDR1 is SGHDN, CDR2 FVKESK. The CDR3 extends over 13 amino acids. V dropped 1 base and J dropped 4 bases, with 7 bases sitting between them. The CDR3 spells CASSQVGRETQYF. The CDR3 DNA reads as TGTGCCAGCAGCCAAGTCGGGAGAGAGACCCAGTACTTC.

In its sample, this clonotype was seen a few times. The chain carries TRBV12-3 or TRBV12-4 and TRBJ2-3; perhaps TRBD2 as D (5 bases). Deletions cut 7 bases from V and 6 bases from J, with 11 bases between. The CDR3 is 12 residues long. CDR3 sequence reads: CASTEGRDTQYF. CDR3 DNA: TGTGCCAGCACCGAGGGTCGGGATACGCAGTATTTT.

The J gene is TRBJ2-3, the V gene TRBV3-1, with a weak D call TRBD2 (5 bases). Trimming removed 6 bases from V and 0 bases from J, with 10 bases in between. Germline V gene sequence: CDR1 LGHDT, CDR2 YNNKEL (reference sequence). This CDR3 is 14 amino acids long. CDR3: CASRPRGSTDTQYF. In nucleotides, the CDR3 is TGTGCCAGCAGGCCTCGGGGTAGCACAGATACGCAGTATTTT.

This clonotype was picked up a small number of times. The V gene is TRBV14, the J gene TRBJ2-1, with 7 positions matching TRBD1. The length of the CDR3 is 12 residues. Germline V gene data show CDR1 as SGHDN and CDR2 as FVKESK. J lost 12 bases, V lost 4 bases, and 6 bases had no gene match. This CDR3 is CASSPPGGGQFF. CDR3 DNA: TGTGCCAGCAGCCCGCCAGGGGGTGGGCAGTTCTTC. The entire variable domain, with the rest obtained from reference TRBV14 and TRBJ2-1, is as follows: EAGVTQFPSHSVIEKGQTVTLRCDPISGHDNLYWYRRVMGKEIKFLLHFVKESKQDESGMPNNRFLAERTGGTYSTLKVQPAELEDSGVYFCASSPPGGGQFFGPGTRLTVL.

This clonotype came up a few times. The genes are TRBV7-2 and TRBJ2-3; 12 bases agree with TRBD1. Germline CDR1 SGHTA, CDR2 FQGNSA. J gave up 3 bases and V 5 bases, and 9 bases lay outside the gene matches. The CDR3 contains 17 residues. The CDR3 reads CASSPRDRGRWTDTQYF. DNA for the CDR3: TGTGCCAGCAGCCCTCGGGACAGGGGGCGCTGGACAGATACGCAGTATTTT.

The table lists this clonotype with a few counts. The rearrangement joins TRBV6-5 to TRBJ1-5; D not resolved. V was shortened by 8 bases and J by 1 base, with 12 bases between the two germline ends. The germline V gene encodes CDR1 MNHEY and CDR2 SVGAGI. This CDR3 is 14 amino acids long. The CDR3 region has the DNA TGTGCCAGCCGAACCCTAAGCAGCAATCAGCCCCAGCATTTT. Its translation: CASRTLSSNQPQHF.

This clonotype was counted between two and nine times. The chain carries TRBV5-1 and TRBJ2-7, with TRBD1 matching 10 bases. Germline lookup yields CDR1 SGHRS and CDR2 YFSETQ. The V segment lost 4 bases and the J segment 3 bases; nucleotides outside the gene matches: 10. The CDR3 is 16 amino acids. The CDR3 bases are TGCGCCAGCAGCGCGGACCCGGGACAGGGGATCTACGAGCAGTACTTC. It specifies CASSADPGQGIYEQYF.

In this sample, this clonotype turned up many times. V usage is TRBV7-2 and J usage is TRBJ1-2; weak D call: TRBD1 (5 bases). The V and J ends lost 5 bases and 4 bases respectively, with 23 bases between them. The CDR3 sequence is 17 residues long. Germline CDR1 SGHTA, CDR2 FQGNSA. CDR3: CASSPAGTQGWGYGYTF. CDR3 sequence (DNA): TGTGCCAGCAGCCCCGCCGGGACTCAAGGGTGGGGCTATGGCTACACCTTC.

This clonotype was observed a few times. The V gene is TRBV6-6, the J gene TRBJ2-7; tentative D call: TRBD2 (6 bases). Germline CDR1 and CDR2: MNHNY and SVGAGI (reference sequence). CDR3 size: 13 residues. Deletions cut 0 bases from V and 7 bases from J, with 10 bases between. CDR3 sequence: CASSYSQEGEQYF. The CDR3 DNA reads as TGTGCCAGCAGTTACTCGCAGGAGGGGGAGCAGTACTTC.

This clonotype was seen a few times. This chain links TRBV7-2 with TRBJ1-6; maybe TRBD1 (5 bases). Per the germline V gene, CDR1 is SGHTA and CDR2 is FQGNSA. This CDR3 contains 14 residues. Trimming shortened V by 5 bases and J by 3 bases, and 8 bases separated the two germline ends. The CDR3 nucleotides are TGTGCCAGCAGCCGGGGCCTCTATAATTCACCCCTCCACTTT. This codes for CASSRGLYNSPLHF.

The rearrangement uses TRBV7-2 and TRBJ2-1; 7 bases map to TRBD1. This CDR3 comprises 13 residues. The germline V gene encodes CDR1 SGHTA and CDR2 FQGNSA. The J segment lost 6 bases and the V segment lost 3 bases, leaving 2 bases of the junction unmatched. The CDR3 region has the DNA TGTGCCAGCAGCTTGAGGGGGCCCAATGAGCAGTTCTTC. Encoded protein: CASSLRGPNEQFF. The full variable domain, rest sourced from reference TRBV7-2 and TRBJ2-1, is GAGVSQSPSNKVTEKGKDVELRCDPISGHTALYWYRQSLGQGLEFLIYFQGNSAPDKSGLPSDRFSAERTGGSVSTLTIQRTQQEDSAVYLCASSLRGPNEQFFGPGTRLTVL.

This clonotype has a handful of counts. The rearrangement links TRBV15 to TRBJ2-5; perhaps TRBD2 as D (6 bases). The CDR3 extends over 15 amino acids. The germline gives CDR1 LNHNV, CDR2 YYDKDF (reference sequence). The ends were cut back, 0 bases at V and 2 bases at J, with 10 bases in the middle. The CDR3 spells CATSREVAGQETQYF. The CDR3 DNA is TGTGCCACCAGCAGAGAGGTTGCGGGACAAGAGACCCAGTACTTC.

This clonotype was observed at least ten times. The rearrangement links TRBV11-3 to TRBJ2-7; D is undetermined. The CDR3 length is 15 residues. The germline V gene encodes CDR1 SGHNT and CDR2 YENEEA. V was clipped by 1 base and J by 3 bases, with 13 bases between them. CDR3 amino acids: CASSLGASWDYEQYV. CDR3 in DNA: TGTGCCAGCAGCTTAGGAGCTAGTTGGGACTACGAGCAGTACGTC.

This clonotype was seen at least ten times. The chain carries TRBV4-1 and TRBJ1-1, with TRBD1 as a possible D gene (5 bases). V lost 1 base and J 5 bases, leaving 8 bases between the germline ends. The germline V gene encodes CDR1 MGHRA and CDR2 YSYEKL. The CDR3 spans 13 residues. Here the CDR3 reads CASSQAGWTEAFF. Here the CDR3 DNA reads TGCGCCAGCAGCCAAGCAGGGTGGACTGAAGCTTTCTTT.

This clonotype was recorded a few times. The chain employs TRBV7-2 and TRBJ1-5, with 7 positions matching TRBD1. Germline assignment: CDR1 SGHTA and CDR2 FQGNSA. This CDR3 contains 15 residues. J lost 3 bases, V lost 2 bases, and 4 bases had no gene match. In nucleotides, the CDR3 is TGTGCCAGCAGCTTACAGACAGGGACCAATCAGCCCCAGCATTTT. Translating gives CASSLQTGTNQPQHF.

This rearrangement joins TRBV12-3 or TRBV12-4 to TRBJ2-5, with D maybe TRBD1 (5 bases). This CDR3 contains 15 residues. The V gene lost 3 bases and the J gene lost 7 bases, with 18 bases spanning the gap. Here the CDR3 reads CASSFLTANVGTQYF. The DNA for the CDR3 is TGTGCCAGCAGTTTTTTGACAGCCAACGTGGGGACCCAGTACTTC.

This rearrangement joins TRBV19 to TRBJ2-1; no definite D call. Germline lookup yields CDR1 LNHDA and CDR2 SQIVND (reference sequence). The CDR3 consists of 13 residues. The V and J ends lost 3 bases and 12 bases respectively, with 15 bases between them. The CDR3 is CASSMGIATGQFF. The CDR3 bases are TGTGCCAGTAGTATGGGTATTGCGACCGGGCAGTTCTTC.